These 15 T cell receptor beta chains came from one sample sequenced in a study of identical twins. TCRdb redid the calling of the 5' RACE reads with MiXCR, one entry per CDR3 protein. Seen here are under 500,000 distinct CDR3 sequences, 14% observed once, and the top ten hold about 1%. The sample also formed part of further work on yellow fever vaccine responses in identical twins.

What was sequenced was CD4+ T cells sorted from blood. The origin of the receptors is a woman between 18 and 29 years old in good health.

The table lists this clonotype with a few counts. The chain couples TRBV4-3 to TRBJ2-1; 12 nucleotides agree with TRBD2. Germline values: CDR1 LGHNA, CDR2 YSLEER. This CDR3 is 19 amino acids long. V dropped 1 base and J dropped 9; count of bases not matched to a gene: 16. CDR3 region: CASSQAPKARTSGMSEQFF. As DNA, the CDR3 is TGCGCCAGCAGCCAAGCACCGAAGGCCAGGACTAGCGGGATGAGTGAGCAGTTCTTC.

In its sample, this clonotype was seen many times. The chain has TRBV28 and TRBJ2-7, with D possibly being TRBD2 (5 bases). This CDR3 contains 15 residues. V was pared by 2 bases and J by 5 bases, with 16 bases between. The V gene's germline CDR1 is MDHEN and CDR2 SYDVKM. CDR3 sequence: CASSLRRSLPNEQYF. The CDR3 coding sequence is TGTGCCAGCAGTTTAAGGAGGTCCCTACCGAACGAGCAGTACTTC.

This clonotype showed up just a few times. The chain is built from TRBV20-1 and TRBJ2-5; D unresolved. CDR1 and CDR2 from the germline V gene are DFQATT and SNEGSKA (reference sequence). The CDR3 is 14 amino acids. CDR3 nucleotides: TGCAGCGCGTCCCCGACAAGCCTCCAAGAGACCCAGTACTTC. It is translated as CSASPTSLQETQYF.

There are many counts of this clonotype. The chain links TRBV7-2 to TRBJ1-5, with 7 bases that match TRBD1. Germline-derived CDR1 and CDR2 are SGHTA and FQGNSA. The ends lost 5 bases at V and 3 bases at J; junction bases unmatched: 4. This CDR3 is 14 amino acids long. The DNA of the CDR3 is TGTGCCAGCAGCGGGGACAGCCCCAATCAGCCCCAGCATTTT. This gives the protein CASSGDSPNQPQHF.

The CDR3 spells CAILGTANTGELFF. The CDR3 region has the DNA TGTGCCATCCTCGGGACCGCGAACACCGGGGAGCTGTTTTTT. The rearrangement links TRBV10-3 to TRBJ2-2; either TRBD1 or TRBD2 may supply D (5 bases each). CDR3 length: 14 amino acids. The V end was cut by 8 bases, the J end by 0 bases, with 10 bases between. CDR1 and CDR2 from the germline V gene are ENHRY and SYGVKD.

This chain links TRBV7-6 with TRBJ2-2, with 7 bases that match TRBD2. The CDR3 contains 16 residues. From germline, CDR1 is SGHVS and CDR2 FNYEAQ. The J segment lost 0 bases and the V segment lost 4 bases, leaving 5 bases of the junction unmatched. The CDR3 DNA reads TGTGCCAGCAGCTCCCAAGCGGGAACGAACACCGGGGAGCTGTTTTTT. Encoded protein: CASSSQAGTNTGELFF.

This clonotype was counted only a few times. The chain recombines TRBV5-6 with TRBJ1-1; 8 bases agree with TRBD1. Trimming at V came to 5 bases and at J to 5 bases, leaving 11 bases not matched to a gene. CDR3 length equals 15 residues. The germline gives CDR1 SGHDT, CDR2 YYEEEE. This chain's CDR3 is CASSFTQGARTEAFF. In DNA, the CDR3 is TGTGCCAGCAGTTTCACTCAGGGGGCGCGAACTGAAGCTTTCTTT. Filled out from reference TRBV5-6 and TRBJ1-1, the complete variable domain reads DAGVTQSPTHLIKTRGQQVTLRCSPKSGHDTVSWYQQALGQGPQFIFQYYEEEERQRGNFPDRFSGHQFPNYSSELNVNALLLGDSALYLCASSFTQGARTEAFFGQGTRLTVV.

This clonotype was detected ten times or more. The CDR3: CASSVSRVSVNEQFF. CDR3 sequence (DNA): TGTGCCAGCAGTGTTTCCAGGGTCTCAGTGAATGAGCAGTTCTTC. The chain employs TRBV2 and TRBJ2-1, with D tentatively TRBD1 (5 bases). Between the trimmed V and J ends, which lost 4 bases and 7 bases, there was a span of 17 bases. The CDR3 consists of 15 residues. Germline loops: CDR1 SNHLY, CDR2 FYNNEI.

The chain combines TRBV20-1 with TRBJ2-3; 10 bases are a match to TRBD2. Germline lookup yields CDR1 DFQATT and CDR2 SNEGSKA (reference sequence). The J segment lost 0 bases and the V segment lost 2 bases, leaving 11 bases of the junction unmatched. The CDR3 has 18 amino acids. CDR3 sequence reads: CSARPGLAPTTSTDTQYF. The DNA of the CDR3 is TGCAGTGCTAGACCGGGACTAGCGCCAACCACTAGCACAGATACGCAGTATTTT.

As DNA, the CDR3 is TGTGCCAGCAGCCTTTACAGGGGGAGCACCGGGGAGCTGTTTTTT. Translating gives CASSLYRGSTGELFF. The chain is built from TRBV12-3 or TRBV12-4 and TRBJ2-2; 8 bases are shared with TRBD1. Trimming took 6 bases from V and 4 from J; bases not matched to a gene: 7. The CDR3 sequence is 15 residues long.

This clonotype was seen a single time. This rearrangement joins TRBV4-1 to TRBJ2-7; unclear D gene. The CDR3 consists of 15 residues. V lost 3 bases and J lost 3, with 15 bases in between. Germline CDR1 and CDR2: MGHRA and YSYEKL. DNA for the CDR3: TGCGCCAGCAGCCACCACCCCCGGGCCGTCTACGAGCAGTACTTC. The encoded protein is CASSHHPRAVYEQYF.

This clonotype has a handful of counts. The rearrangement uses TRBV6-6 and TRBJ2-1; D is possibly TRBD1 or TRBD2 (5 bases each). CDR3 length: 13 amino acids. Germline V gene lookup returns CDR1 MNHNY and CDR2 SVGAGI (reference sequence). Trimming pared 2 bases from V and 14 bases from J, leaving 16 bases between. CDR3 in DNA: TGTGCCAGCAGTTACCCCGGGACCGCCCCGGAGTTCTTC. Its protein is CASSYPGTAPEFF.

The CDR3 bases are TGTGCCAGCAGCCCCGGACAGTTTAATGAAAAACTGTTTTTT. This translates into CASSPGQFNEKLFF. The chain employs TRBV11-2 and TRBJ1-4; tentative D call: TRBD1 (6 bases). Trimming cost V 5 bases and J 4 bases, with 11 bases left between them. This CDR3 comprises 14 residues. Germline CDR1 is SGHAT and CDR2 is FQNNGV.

The CDR3 region has the DNA TGTGCCAGCAGCCCCATAAGGGGGCACAATGAGCAGTTCTTC. It translates to CASSPIRGHNEQFF. The V gene is TRBV7-3, the J gene TRBJ2-1, with 7 bases fitting TRBD1. J gave up 5 bases and V 5 bases, and 6 bases lay outside the gene matches. Looked up from germline, CDR1 is SGHTA and CDR2 is FQGTGA. This CDR3 has 14 amino acids.

The chain carries TRBV5-1 and TRBJ1-6; no clear D. The CDR3 extends over 13 amino acids. V was clipped by 0 bases and J by 8 bases, with 6 bases between them. Looked up from germline, CDR1 is SGHRS and CDR2 is YFSETQ. The CDR3 DNA is TGCGCCAGCAGCTTGGAAGTATATTCACCCCTCCACTTT. This codes for CASSLEVYSPLHF.